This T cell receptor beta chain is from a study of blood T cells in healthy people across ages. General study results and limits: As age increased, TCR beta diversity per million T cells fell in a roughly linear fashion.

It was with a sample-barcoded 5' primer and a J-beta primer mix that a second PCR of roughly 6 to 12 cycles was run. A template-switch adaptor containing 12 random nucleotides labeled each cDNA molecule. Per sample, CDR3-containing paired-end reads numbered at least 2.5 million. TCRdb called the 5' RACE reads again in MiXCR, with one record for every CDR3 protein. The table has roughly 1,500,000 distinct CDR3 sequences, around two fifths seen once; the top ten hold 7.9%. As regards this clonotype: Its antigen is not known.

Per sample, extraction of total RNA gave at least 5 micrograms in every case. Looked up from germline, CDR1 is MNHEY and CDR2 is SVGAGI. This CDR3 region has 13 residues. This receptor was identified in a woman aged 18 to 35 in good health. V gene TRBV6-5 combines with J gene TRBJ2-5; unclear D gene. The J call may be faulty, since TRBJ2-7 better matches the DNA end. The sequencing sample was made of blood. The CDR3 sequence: CASSDGLYYEQYF. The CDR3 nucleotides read TGTGCCAGCAGTGACGGTCTATATTACGAGCAGTACTTC.